This T cell receptor (beta chain) originates from a study of response to subunit inactivated influenza vaccine. TCRdb re-derived calls from the RT-PCR reads in MiXCR, one entry per CDR3 protein. Among 590,000 or so distinct CDR3 sequences, around 15% were seen once, and the ten largest hold approximately 7.6%. In this sample, this clonotype turned up many times. As yet, its antigen is unknown. Study findings and constraints: The authors suggested that few new T cells are recruited per seasonal influenza vaccination.

The CDR3 length is 16 residues. Trimming took 0 bases from V and 4 from J; bases not matched to a gene: 6. The receptor's source is a man aged 45 to 65 who received an inactivated influenza vaccine. The gene calls are TRBV12-3 or TRBV12-4 and TRBJ2-1; TRBD2 matches 7 bases. Specimen: PBMCs from blood, collected around two weeks before vaccination. The CDR3 reads CASSLALTSVYNEQFF. The CDR3 DNA follows: TGTGCCAGCAGTTTAGCGCTCACTAGCGTTTACAATGAGCAGTTCTTC.